This TCR beta chain was sequenced in a study of blood T cells in healthy people across ages. Study-level points and caveats: Long-lived donors exceeded aged donors in naive CD4+ cells and diversity. Researchers said unsorted PBMCs prevented a conclusive naive versus antigen-experienced comparison.

A sample-barcoded 5' primer and a J-beta primer mix were used in a second PCR of about 6 to 12 cycles. TCRdb reprocessed the 5' RACE reads with MiXCR, giving one entry per CDR3 protein. The sample includes over a million distinct CDR3 sequences, approximately 42% of them seen just once. Germline CDR1 SGHVS, CDR2 FQNEAQ. This CDR3 is built from 14 residues. J gave up 4 bases and V 5 bases, and 5 bases lay outside the gene matches. This clonotype showed up many times. Antigen: not known. The sample, around 9.9 milliliters of peripheral blood, was drawn from each donor. At least 5 micrograms of total RNA were extracted per sample.

Sequencing input: blood. J is TRBJ2-3 and V is TRBV7-8, with 8 bases fitting TRBD2. This clonotype was obtained from a young woman in good health. The CDR3, as DNA: TGTGCCAGCAGCCTTTTAGCGGGGCCAGATACGCAGTATTTT. Translation gives CASSLLAGPDTQYF. Supplemented by reference TRBV7-8 and TRBJ2-3, the full variable domain reads GAGVSQSPRYKVAKRGQDVALRCDPISGHVSLFWYQQALGQGPEFLTYFQNEAQLDKSGLPSDRFFAERPEGSVSTLKIQRTQQEDSAVYLCASSLLAGPDTQYFGPGTRLTVL.